The 3 T cell receptor beta chains given below trace back to one sample, sequenced in a study of blood T cell repertoires in COVID-19. The data were produced by immunoSEQ multiplex PCR, yet TCRdb's version contains in-frame clones alone and is incomplete. The sample contains 50,000 to 80,000 clones, 88% of which appear only once. What was sequenced was peripheral blood. These receptors were obtained from an older woman with COVID-19, enrolled during active disease.

This chain connects TRBV2 to TRBJ1-2; D unresolved. This CDR3 has 14 residues. Trimming took 7 bases from V and 1 from J, leaving 13 bases between them. The germline CDR1 and CDR2 sequences are SNHLY and FYNNEI. The CDR3 sequence: CASTLAGFNYGYTF. CDR3 bases: TGTGCCAGCACCCTCGCGGGTTTTAACTATGGCTACACCTTC.

V usage is TRBV10-2 and J usage is TRBJ1-4, with a weak D call TRBD1 (6 bases). Germline loops: CDR1 WSHSY, CDR2 SAAADI. The CDR3 totals 17 residues. V was pared by 11 bases and J by 0 bases, with 22 bases between. The CDR3 here is CAPQGRRGSSTNEKLFF. CDR3 DNA: TGCGCCCCCCAGGGGCGGCGGGGGAGTTCAACTAATGAAAAACTGTTTTTT.

The chain couples TRBV6-5 to TRBJ2-7, with 9 bases that match TRBD1. Germline V CDR1 and CDR2: MNHEY, SVGAGI. Losses at the gene ends were 4 bases for V and 3 bases for J; bases not matched to a gene: 7. This CDR3 comprises 15 residues. The CDR3 loop reads CASSFSGTGIYEQYF. The CDR3, as DNA: TGTGCCAGCAGTTTCTCCGGGACAGGGATCTACGAGCAGTACTTC.